Presented here are 30 T cell receptor beta chains from one specimen sequenced in a study of T cells expressing NK-cell markers. TCRdb re-called the 5' RACE reads and catalogs CDR3 proteins one per entry, DNA excluded. This sample's clone table lists 450,000 to 600,000 distinct CDR3 sequences. Input material: blood T cells: a sorted CD56 or NKG2C T cell subset, CD4+ or CD8+ T cells, or bulk PBMC T cells (not recorded which). These receptors were taken from a man younger than 35 in good health.

The V and J genes are TRBV12-3 or TRBV12-4 and TRBJ1-2; there is no DNA to check the TCRdb D call of TRBD1. This CDR3 has 15 amino acids. The CDR3 sequence is CASSRTGPPNYGYTF.

The V gene is TRBV2, the J gene TRBJ2-5; absent DNA, TCRdb's TRBD2 call cannot be checked. Germline V CDR1 and CDR2: SNHLY, FYNNEI. The CDR3 runs 16 residues. CDR3 in amino acids: CASTLSGLAGEETQYF.

V gene TRBV24-1 combines with J gene TRBJ2-1; the D gene TCRdb calls, TRBD2, cannot be checked with no DNA. The CDR3 extends over 20 amino acids. From germline, CDR1 is KGHDR and CDR2 SFDVKD. The CDR3 region is CATSDHTGLAGLSPGNEQFF.

The V gene is TRBV28, the J gene TRBJ2-1; as DNA is missing, the TRBD2 call by TCRdb cannot be tested. The CDR3 contains 13 residues. Germline-derived CDR1 and CDR2 are MDHEN and SYDVKM. CDR3 sequence: CASSLGEANEQFF.

The rearrangement links TRBV10-3 to TRBJ1-6; TCRdb picks TRBD1, but there is no DNA to check that call. CDR1 ENHRY and CDR2 SYGVKD come from the germline V gene. This CDR3 has 13 amino acids. CDR3 amino acids: CAISRDGGSPLHF.

The chain is built from TRBV28 and TRBJ2-3; without DNA, the TCRdb call of TRBD2 cannot be checked. This CDR3 region has 14 residues. CDR1 is MDHEN, CDR2 SYDVKM, per germline. The CDR3 here is CASRSGRGTDTQYF.

CDR3 region: CASSTDEETQYF. The chain has TRBV13 and TRBJ2-5. The CDR3 is 12 residues long. The germline V gene encodes CDR1 PRHDT and CDR2 FYEKMQ (reference sequence).

The genes are TRBV20-1 and TRBJ2-3. The CDR3 consists of 15 residues. CDR1 is DFQATT, CDR2 SNEGSKA, per germline (reference sequence). The chain's CDR3 is CSARAPTGSTDTQYF.

The chain recombines TRBV20-1 with TRBJ1-2; TCRdb's D call, TRBD1, is unchecked because there is no DNA. CDR1 and CDR2 from the germline V gene are DFQATT and SNEGSKA (reference sequence). The CDR3 loop spans 13 amino acids. The CDR3 sequence: CSARVPGQGSHTF.

The rearrangement joins TRBV5-5 to TRBJ2-4; the TRBD2 assignment by TCRdb is unverifiable without DNA. CDR1 and CDR2 from the germline V gene are SGHKS and YYEKEE (reference sequence). The CDR3 has 18 amino acids. CDR3 amino acids: CASSLGTSGSLAKNIQYF. The variable domain in full, with the rest retrieved from reference TRBV5-5 and TRBJ2-4, is DAGVTQSPTHLIKTRGQQVTLRCSPISGHKSVSWYQQVLGQGPQFIFQYYEKEERGRGNFPDRFSARQFPNYSSELNVNALLLGDSALYLCASSLGTSGSLAKNIQYFGAGTRLSVL.

The chain combines TRBV5-6 with TRBJ2-6; TCRdb's D call of TRBD1 is untestable without DNA. This CDR3 is built from 17 residues. CDR1 is SGHDT, CDR2 YYEEEE, per germline. CDR3 loop: CASSFPLRVDGANVLTF.

This chain joins TRBV9 and TRBJ1-5; lacking DNA, the TRBD1 call made by TCRdb goes unchecked. CDR1 and CDR2 from the germline V gene are SGDLS and YYNGEE. This CDR3 region has 14 residues. The CDR3 sequence: CASSGSNRGQPQHF.

The chain is built from TRBV15 and TRBJ2-1; the D call from TCRdb, TRBD1, cannot be confirmed without DNA. The V gene's germline CDR1 is LNHNV and CDR2 YYDKDF (reference sequence). The length of the CDR3 is 16 residues. The chain's CDR3 is CATSRDKGVGVNEQFF.

The V gene is TRBV10-3, the J gene TRBJ2-3; absent DNA, TCRdb's TRBD1 call cannot be checked. Germline CDR1 ENHRY, CDR2 SYGVKD. CDR3 size: 13 residues. The CDR3 loop reads CATRDSATDTQYF.

V and J are TRBV4-3 and TRBJ1-3. The CDR3 runs to 17 residues. In germline, CDR1 is LGHNA, CDR2 YSLEER. The CDR3 loop is CASSQENWVFSGNTIYF.

The chain employs TRBV18 and TRBJ2-1; without DNA, the TCRdb call of TRBD2 cannot be checked. CDR3 length: 14 amino acids. In germline, CDR1 is KGHSH, CDR2 LQKENI. The CDR3 loop reads CASSLREGRDEQFF. Using reference TRBV18 and TRBJ2-1 for the parts outside the CDR3, the full variable domain is NAGVMQNPRHLVRRRGQEARLRCSPMKGHSHVYWYRQLPEEGLKFMVYLQKENIIDESGMPKERFSAEFPKEGPSILRIQQVVRGDSAAYFCASSLREGRDEQFFGPGTRLTVL.

This chain uses TRBV3-1 with TRBJ1-2; TCRdb's assignment of TRBD1 cannot be checked, as there is no DNA. Germline CDR1 and CDR2: LGHDT and YNNKEL (reference sequence). The CDR3 extends over 13 amino acids. CDR3 region: CASTPSWGHGYTF.

The V and J genes are TRBV12-3 or TRBV12-4 and TRBJ2-7. CDR3 length: 11 residues. The CDR3 reads CASSQGHEQYF.

This chain uses TRBV7-9 with TRBJ2-2; TCRdb outputs TRBD2, but without DNA this stays unchecked. Per the germline V gene, CDR1 is SEHNR and CDR2 is FQNEAQ (reference sequence). CDR3 length: 15 residues. This CDR3 is CASSLAIAGAGELFF.

The gene calls are TRBV7-6 and TRBJ2-3; TCRdb reports TRBD1, a call that lacks DNA to check it against. Germline CDR1 is SGHVS and CDR2 is FNYEAQ. The CDR3 has 16 residues. The CDR3 reads CASSPTGTGDTDTQYF.

This chain connects TRBV7-9 to TRBJ2-5. The germline CDR1 and CDR2 sequences are SEHNR and FQNEAQ (reference sequence). The CDR3 totals 14 residues. CDR3 sequence reads: CASSLALGPLTQYF. The full variable domain, completed using reference TRBV7-9 and TRBJ2-5, is DTGVSQNPRHKITKRGQNVTFRCDPISEHNRLYWYRQTLGQGPEFLTYFQNEAQLEKSRLLSDRFSAERPKGSFSTLEIQRTEQGDSAMYLCASSLALGPLTQYFGPGTRLLVL.

This sequence joins TRBV6-1 and TRBJ2-3. Per the germline V gene, CDR1 is MNHNS and CDR2 is SASEGT. The CDR3 has 14 residues. This chain's CDR3 is CASSRGQLGDTQYF.

This rearrangement joins TRBV27 to TRBJ2-7; the TCRdb call, TRBD2, lacks DNA for checking. The length of the CDR3 is 14 residues. Per the germline V gene, CDR1 is MNHEY and CDR2 is SMNVEV (reference sequence). The CDR3 reads CASSLGLSAGEQYF.

The chain couples TRBV4-3 to TRBJ2-1; without DNA, the TCRdb call of TRBD2 cannot be checked. CDR1 is LGHNA and CDR2 is YSLEER in the germline V gene. CDR3 size: 17 residues. CDR3 sequence: CASSPRRRVGIGNEQFF.

V gene TRBV7-2 combines with J gene TRBJ2-7; TCRdb's D gene call, TRBD2, goes unchecked for lack of DNA. Looked up from germline, CDR1 is SGHTA and CDR2 is FQGNSA. The CDR3 totals 15 residues. This CDR3 reads CASSLGSSGIYEQYF. Looking up the rest from reference TRBV7-2 and TRBJ2-7 gives the full variable domain: GAGVSQSPSNKVTEKGKDVELRCDPISGHTALYWYRQSLGQGLEFLIYFQGNSAPDKSGLPSDRFSAERTGGSVSTLTIQRTQQEDSAVYLCASSLGSSGIYEQYFGPGTRLTVT.

This chain connects TRBV20-1 to TRBJ2-5; with no DNA, the TCRdb D assignment of TRBD1 cannot be verified. Per the germline V gene, CDR1 is DFQATT and CDR2 is SNEGSKA (reference sequence). The CDR3 totals 13 residues. Here the CDR3 reads CNFLGQGGETQYF.

This chain links TRBV12-3 or TRBV12-4 with TRBJ2-2. The CDR3 spans 16 residues. CDR3 loop: CASSYIVRLNTGELFF.

V usage is TRBV18 and J usage is TRBJ2-3; TCRdb's D call of TRBD1 is untestable without DNA. Germline-derived CDR1 and CDR2 are KGHSH and LQKENI. The CDR3 is 16 amino acids. The CDR3: CASSPRSGGRADTQYF.

The chain carries TRBV7-2 and TRBJ2-1; the D call of TRBD2 rests on TCRdb alone, since no DNA is present to check it. The CDR3 has 13 residues. CDR1 is SGHTA and CDR2 is FQGNSA in the germline V gene. This CDR3 is CASSPGLVREQFF.

This sequence joins TRBV10-3 and TRBJ2-3; TCRdb names TRBD1, which stays unverified in the absence of DNA. Germline V gene lookup returns CDR1 ENHRY and CDR2 SYGVKD. The CDR3 sequence is 14 residues long. Here the CDR3 reads CAISPGQVTDTQYF.